Below, 28 T cell receptor beta chains from the same sample are listed, as sequenced in a study of OX40 agonist ivuxolimab in advanced cancers. Libraries were prepared by immunoSEQ multiplex PCR; TCRdb keeps only in-frame clonotypes and omits some of them. The sample yields tens of thousands of clones, about 90% seen once. Sample: CD4+ or CD8+ T cells sorted from blood, taken in a trial of the OX40 agonist ivuxolimab. These receptors all stem from an adult with an advanced solid tumor such as melanoma, head and neck, liver or kidney cancer.

The chain carries TRBV5-4 and TRBJ2-2; TRBD1 agrees at 9 bases. The length of the CDR3 is 15 residues. Germline lookup yields CDR1 SGHNT and CDR2 YYREEE (reference sequence). J gave up 6 bases and V 3 bases, and 6 bases lay outside the gene matches. Here the CDR3 DNA reads TGTGCCAGCAGCTACAGGGGGCGAATTTCCGGGGAGCTGTTTTTT. This translates into CASSYRGRISGELFF.

The rearrangement links TRBV6-1 to TRBJ2-6; 8 positions agree with TRBD1. V gave up 1 base and J gave up 0 bases; unmatched junction bases: 5. This CDR3 region has 18 residues. CDR1 is MNHNS and CDR2 is SASEGT in the germline V gene. CDR3: CASSEGQGRPSGANVLTF. The CDR3 nucleotides read TGTGCCAGCAGTGAAGGACAGGGGCGCCCCTCTGGGGCCAACGTCCTGACTTTC.

The chain links TRBV10-2 to TRBJ1-2; 7 bases are a match to TRBD1. This CDR3 region has 16 residues. Per the germline V gene, CDR1 is WSHSY and CDR2 is SAAADI. Germline trimming cut 0 bases from V and 4 bases from J; bases unmatched to any gene: 8. Here the CDR3 DNA reads TGCGCCAGCAGTGAGTCTGCAACCGGGACAGCCTATGGCTACACCTTC. This gives the protein CASSESATGTAYGYTF.

For the CDR3, the DNA is TGTGCCAGCAGCTTAACGGGAGACAACACCGGGGAGCTGTTTTTT. It yields the protein CASSLTGDNTGELFF. V and J are TRBV7-3 and TRBJ2-2, with a possible D match to TRBD2 (5 bases). The CDR3 length is 15 residues. V was cut by 0 bases and J by 2 bases, with 7 bases left in between. Per the germline V gene, CDR1 is SGHTA and CDR2 is FQGTGA.

As concerns this clone: An end of the junction does not agree with germline; a read error may underlie this. This chain links TRBV5-3 with TRBJ1-1; D is possibly TRBD1 (6 bases). TRBV5-3 is an open reading frame whose function is uncertain. The CDR3 runs to 14 residues. This CDR3 reads CASSSGEESTEAFF. The CDR3 bases are TGTGCCAGCAGCTCAGGGGAAGAGAGCACTGAAGCTTTCTTT.

The chain joins TRBV11-3 to TRBJ1-1, with 7 bases lining up with TRBD1. CDR1 is SGHNT, CDR2 YENEEA, per germline. V lost 4 bases to trimming and J lost 2 bases; unmatched junction nucleotides: 4. The CDR3 covers 14 residues. CDR3 bases: TGTGCCAGCAGCTCCCAGGGGGACAACACTGAAGCTTTCTTT. Encoded protein: CASSSQGDNTEAFF.

The V and J genes are TRBV19 and TRBJ1-3; D is possibly TRBD1 (6 bases). Trimming removed 3 bases at V and 1 base at J, with 7 bases between. Germline V gene sequence: CDR1 LNHDA, CDR2 SQIVND (reference sequence). The CDR3 has 14 amino acids. The CDR3 sequence is CASSITGSGNTIYF. The DNA of the CDR3 is TGTGCCAGTAGTATTACAGGGTCTGGAAACACCATATATTTT.

This chain joins TRBV4-3 and TRBJ1-2; D is possibly TRBD1 (6 bases). V lost 1 base, J lost 0 bases, and 12 bases lay in between. CDR3 length: 16 residues. Germline CDR1 is LGHNA and CDR2 is YSLEER. CDR3 DNA: TGCGCCAGCAGCCAAGTGGTGGGGGCGGCTAACTATGGCTACACCTTC. The encoded protein is CASSQVVGAANYGYTF.

The J gene is TRBJ1-6, the V gene TRBV7-2, with 11 nucleotides matching TRBD1. The CDR3 runs to 15 residues. After removal of 1 base from V and 8 bases from J, the junction contained 1 base not matched to a gene. Germline values: CDR1 SGHTA, CDR2 FQGNSA. This CDR3 is CASSLGGQGDSPLHF. The CDR3 region has the DNA TGTGCCAGCAGCTTAGGGGGACAGGGGGATTCACCCCTCCACTTT. Full variable domain (missing parts from reference TRBV7-2 and TRBJ1-6): GAGVSQSPSNKVTEKGKDVELRCDPISGHTALYWYRQSLGQGLEFLIYFQGNSAPDKSGLPSDRFSAERTGGSVSTLTIQRTQQEDSAVYLCASSLGGQGDSPLHFGNGTRLTVT.

The chain uses TRBV2 and TRBJ1-6; a weak D match, TRBD1 (5 bases). Per the germline V gene, CDR1 is SNHLY and CDR2 is FYNNEI. CDR3 length equals 14 residues. Trimming stripped 6 bases from V and 11 bases from J, with 17 bases between. In DNA form, the CDR3 reads TGTGCCAGCAGCGAATACCAGGGCCGGGCACCCCTCCACTTT. Protein: CASSEYQGRAPLHF.

The rearrangement links TRBV27 to TRBJ2-1; a possible D gene is TRBD2 (7 bases). CDR3 length: 15 amino acids. V was shortened by 3 bases and J by 13 bases, with 22 bases between the two germline ends. CDR1 and CDR2 (germline): MNHEY, SMNVEV (reference sequence). The CDR3 DNA reads as TGTGCCAGCAGTTTTGAGGGCTGGGGGGGCAAGAAACAGTTCTTC. This gives the protein CASSFEGWGGKKQFF.

This chain joins TRBV11-3 and TRBJ1-1, with D perhaps TRBD1 (6 bases). This CDR3 region has 16 residues. Per germline, CDR1 SGHNT and CDR2 YENEEA. Trimming cost V 5 bases and J 4 bases, with 20 bases left between them. CDR3 in amino acids: CASSANWGQGSTEAFF. CDR3 sequence (DNA): TGTGCCAGCAGCGCGAACTGGGGGCAGGGGTCCACTGAAGCTTTCTTT. Complete variable domain (other parts from reference TRBV11-3 and TRBJ1-1): EAGVVQSPRYKIIEKKQPVAFWCNPISGHNTLYWYLQNLGQGPELLIRYENEEAVDDSQLPKDRFSAERLKGVDSTLKIQPAELGDSAVYLCASSANWGQGSTEAFFGQGTRLTVV.

This chain joins TRBV4-1 and TRBJ1-5; 7 bases are shared with TRBD1. CDR3 size: 18 residues. Germline-derived CDR1 and CDR2 are MGHRA and YSYEKL. J gave up 0 bases and V 0 bases, and 8 bases lay outside the gene matches. The CDR3 spells CASSQEMSTGVSNQPQHF. The CDR3 bases are TGCGCCAGCAGCCAAGAGATGTCAACAGGGGTTAGCAATCAGCCCCAGCATTTT.

CDR3 nucleotide sequence: TGTGCCAGCCTGATCTCTGGGGCCAACGTCCTGACTTTC. It encodes CASLISGANVLTF. The chain links TRBV18 to TRBJ2-6; D ambiguous. Trimming cost V 8 bases and J 0 bases, with 5 bases left between them. The CDR3 has 13 residues. Germline CDR1 and CDR2: KGHSH and LQKENI.

The genes are TRBV5-6 and TRBJ1-1; tentatively, D is TRBD1 (6 bases). CDR3 length: 14 amino acids. CDR1 is SGHDT and CDR2 is YYEEEE in the germline V gene. Deletions cut 4 bases from V and 7 bases from J, with 17 bases between. The CDR3 DNA is TGTGCCAGCAGCACCTTGACAGGACTAGTTGAAGCTTTCTTT. Amino acids: CASSTLTGLVEAFF.

V gene TRBV5-4 combines with J gene TRBJ2-3, with D tentatively TRBD1 or TRBD2 (6 bases each). With 0 bases removed from V and 1 base from J, the gap between germline ends came to 12 bases. Looked up from germline, CDR1 is SGHNT and CDR2 is YYREEE (reference sequence). This CDR3 has 16 amino acids. The CDR3 sequence: CASSLVRGQGTDTQYF. The CDR3 nucleotides read TGTGCCAGCAGCTTGGTACGGGGGCAAGGCACAGATACGCAGTATTTT. Looking up the rest from reference TRBV5-4 and TRBJ2-3 gives the full variable domain: ETGVTQSPTHLIKTRGQQVTLRCSSQSGHNTVSWYQQALGQGPQFIFQYYREEENGRGNFPPRFSGLQFPNYSSELNVNALELDDSALYLCASSLVRGQGTDTQYFGPGTRLTVL.

The chain carries TRBV30 and TRBJ1-5; D might be TRBD1 (6 bases). V lost 2 bases and J 1 base, leaving 6 bases between the germline ends. The CDR3 is 13 amino acids. Germline CDR1 GTSNPN, CDR2 SVGIG (reference sequence). The CDR3 sequence is CAWSQGSNQPQHF. The CDR3 region has the DNA TGTGCCTGGAGTCAGGGGAGCAATCAGCCCCAGCATTTT.

This CDR3 is CASSISYEQYF. The CDR3 DNA follows: TGTGCCAGCAGTATTAGCTACGAGCAGTACTTC. The rearrangement uses TRBV6-1 and TRBJ2-7; D ambiguous. V was pared by 5 bases and J by 3 bases, with 5 bases between. This CDR3 spans 11 amino acids. The V gene's germline CDR1 is MNHNS and CDR2 SASEGT.

The chain combines TRBV30 with TRBJ2-7; D might be TRBD2 (6 bases). V dropped 8 bases and J dropped 6 bases, with 20 bases sitting between them. The CDR3 is 13 residues long. The germline gives CDR1 GTSNPN, CDR2 SVGIG (reference sequence). CDR3 amino acids: CARGTSPSREQYF. The CDR3 DNA sequence: TGTGCCCGGGGGACTTCACCATCCCGCGAGCAGTACTTC.

The rearrangement joins TRBV12-5 to TRBJ2-2; D possibly corresponds to TRBD2 (6 bases). V lost 0 bases to trimming and J lost 4 bases, with 21 bases between them. The CDR3 runs to 19 residues. Looked up from germline, CDR1 is LGHNT and CDR2 is FRNRAP. The CDR3 DNA follows: TGTGCTAGTGGTTTGGTAGGCCCCCCTAGCGAAGGGTCCACCGGGGAGCTGTTTTTT. Amino acids: CASGLVGPPSEGSTGELFF.

The chain joins TRBV19 to TRBJ2-2; possible D gene TRBD2, 5 bases. The CDR3 loop spans 15 amino acids. The germline gives CDR1 LNHDA, CDR2 SQIVND (reference sequence). The ends were cut back, 5 bases at V and 1 base at J, with 11 bases in the middle. The CDR3 sequence: CASSYPGKNTGELFF. As DNA, the CDR3 is TGTGCCAGTAGTTATCCCGGGAAGAACACCGGGGAGCTGTTTTTT.

In its sample, this clone is medium-sized (0.01 to 0.1%). This chain joins TRBV5-1 and TRBJ1-2, with TRBD1 matching over 9 bases. After removal of 4 bases from V and 0 bases from J, the junction contained 10 bases not matched to a gene. This CDR3 has 17 amino acids. CDR1 is SGHRS and CDR2 is YFSETQ in the germline V gene. The CDR3 loop reads CASSGRGQGRPNYGYTF. CDR3 sequence (DNA): TGCGCCAGCAGCGGGAGGGGACAGGGACGACCTAACTATGGCTACACCTTC. Drawing the rest from reference TRBV5-1 and TRBJ1-2, the complete variable domain is KAGVTQTPRYLIKTRGQQVTLSCSPISGHRSVSWYQQTPGQGLQFLFEYFSETQRNKGNFPGRFSGRQFSNSRSEMNVSTLELGDSALYLCASSGRGQGRPNYGYTFGSGTRLTVV.

This rearrangement joins TRBV10-3 to TRBJ2-7; no reliable D call. Germline CDR1 reads ENHRY; CDR2 reads SYGVKD. The V end was cut by 0 bases, the J end by 1 base, with 7 bases between. The CDR3 totals 14 residues. The CDR3 reads CAISESESSYEQYF. CDR3 in DNA: TGTGCCATCAGTGAGTCAGAGTCTTCCTACGAGCAGTACTTC.

V gene TRBV27 combines with J gene TRBJ1-2; 7 bases match TRBD1. Looked up from germline, CDR1 is MNHEY and CDR2 is SMNVEV (reference sequence). V was pared by 1 base and J by 6 bases, with 8 bases of the junction left unmatched. The CDR3 covers 15 residues. The CDR3 loop is CASSLFFRGWDGYTF. The CDR3 nucleotides read TGTGCCAGCAGTTTATTCTTCAGGGGGTGGGATGGCTACACCTTC.

V is TRBV10-2 and J is TRBJ2-1, with 10 bases fitting TRBD2. This CDR3 is 14 amino acids long. V trimming: 7 bases; J trimming: 4 bases; junction bases outside the gene matches: 4. Germline values: CDR1 WSHSY, CDR2 SAAADI. The CDR3 bases are TGCGCCAGCACCAGCGGGGGGGGTTACAATGAGCAGTTCTTC. It yields the protein CASTSGGGYNEQFF.

This chain uses TRBV21-1 with TRBJ1-2; TRBD1 is taken as the D call from the table, unchecked against the DNA. TRBV21-1 is shown as a pseudogene. This CDR3 spans 15 amino acids. The CDR3 spells CASSGGDRGDYGYTF. The DNA of the CDR3 is TGTGCCAGCAGCGGGGGAGACAGGGGCGACTATGGCTACACCTTC.

The V and J genes are TRBV7-2 and TRBJ1-1; D remains ambiguous. Germline CDR1 is SGHTA and CDR2 is FQGNSA. The CDR3 is made up of 14 amino acids. V lost 1 base to trimming and J lost 3 bases, with 9 bases between them. CDR3 sequence reads: CASSLDGGYTEAFF. DNA of the CDR3: TGTGCCAGCAGCTTAGATGGCGGGTACACTGAAGCTTTCTTT.

This chain joins TRBV5-1 and TRBJ1-1; tentatively, D is TRBD1 (6 bases). This CDR3 region has 12 residues. V lost 0 bases and J 11 bases, leaving 11 bases between the germline ends. Per germline, CDR1 SGHRS and CDR2 YFSETQ. This chain's CDR3 is CASSLEGDTAFF. The DNA for the CDR3 is TGCGCCAGCAGCTTGGAAGGGGACACGGCTTTCTTT.